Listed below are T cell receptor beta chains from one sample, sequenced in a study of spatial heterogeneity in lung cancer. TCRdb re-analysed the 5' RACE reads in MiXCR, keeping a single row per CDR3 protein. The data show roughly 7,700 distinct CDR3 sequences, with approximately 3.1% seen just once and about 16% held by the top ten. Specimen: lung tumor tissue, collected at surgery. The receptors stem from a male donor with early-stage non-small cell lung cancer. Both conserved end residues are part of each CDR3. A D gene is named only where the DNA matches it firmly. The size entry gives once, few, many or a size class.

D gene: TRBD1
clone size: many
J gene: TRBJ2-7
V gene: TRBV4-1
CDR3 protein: CASSQGPGQSYEQYF
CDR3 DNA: TGCGCCAGCAGCCAGGGACCGGGACAGTCCTACGAGCAGTACTTC

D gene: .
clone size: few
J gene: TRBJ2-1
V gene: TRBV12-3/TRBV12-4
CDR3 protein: CASSSGIPLSYNEQFF
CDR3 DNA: TGTGCCAGCAGCTCAGGGATCCCACTTAGCTACAATGAGCAGTTCTTC

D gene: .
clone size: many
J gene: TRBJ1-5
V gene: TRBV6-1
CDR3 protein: CATSLGGYNQPQHF
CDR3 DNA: TGTGCCACCTCCCTGGGTGGGTACAATCAGCCCCAGCATTTT

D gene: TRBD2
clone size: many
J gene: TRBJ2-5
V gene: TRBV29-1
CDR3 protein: CSVVAGGAETQYF
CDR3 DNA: TGCAGCGTTGTGGCGGGGGGGGCAGAGACCCAGTACTTC

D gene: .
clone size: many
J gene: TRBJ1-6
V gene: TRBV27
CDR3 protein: CASSSPQGADSPLHF
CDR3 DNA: TGTGCCAGCAGTTCACCACAGGGAGCCGATTCACCCCTCCACTTT

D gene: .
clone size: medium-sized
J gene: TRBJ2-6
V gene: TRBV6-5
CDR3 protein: CASSLTGSGANVLTF
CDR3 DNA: TGTGCCAGCAGTCTTACGGGCTCTGGGGCCAACGTCCTGACTTTC

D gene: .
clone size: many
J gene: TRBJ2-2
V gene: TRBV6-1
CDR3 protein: CASSPARNTGELFF
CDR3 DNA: TGTGCCAGCAGTCCCGCAAGGAACACCGGGGAGCTGTTTTTT

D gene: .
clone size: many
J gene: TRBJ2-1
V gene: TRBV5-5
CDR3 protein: CASSEPTGFNEQFF
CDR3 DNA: TGTGCCAGCAGCGAACCCACGGGGTTCAATGAGCAGTTCTTC

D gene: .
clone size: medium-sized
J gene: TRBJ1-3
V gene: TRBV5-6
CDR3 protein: CASSWGHVSGNTIYF
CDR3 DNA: TGTGCCAGCAGCTGGGGACATGTCTCTGGAAACACCATATATTTT

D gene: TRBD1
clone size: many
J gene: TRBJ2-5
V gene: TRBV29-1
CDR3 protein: CSVYRGRETQYF
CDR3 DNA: TGCAGCGTTTACAGGGGCAGAGAGACCCAGTACTTC

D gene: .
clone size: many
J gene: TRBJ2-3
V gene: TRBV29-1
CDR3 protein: CSVVPQDTQYF
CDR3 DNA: TGCAGCGTTGTCCCGCAAGATACGCAGTATTTT

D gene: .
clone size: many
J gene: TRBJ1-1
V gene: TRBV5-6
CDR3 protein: CASSPTGEGTEAFF
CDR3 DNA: TGTGCCAGCAGCCCCACGGGGGAGGGCACTGAAGCTTTCTTT

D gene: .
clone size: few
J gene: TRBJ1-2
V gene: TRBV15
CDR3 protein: CATSRVKEAVYGYNF
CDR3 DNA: TGTGCCACCAGCAGAGTTAAGGAGGCAGTTTATGGCTACAACTTC

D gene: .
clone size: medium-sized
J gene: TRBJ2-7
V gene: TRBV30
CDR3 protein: CAWSGRFYEQYF
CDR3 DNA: TGTGCCTGGAGTGGAAGGTTCTACGAGCAGTACTTC

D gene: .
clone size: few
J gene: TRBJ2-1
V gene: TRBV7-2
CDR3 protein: CASSLQQSLARNEQFF
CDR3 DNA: TGTGCCAGCAGCTTACAACAGAGTCTAGCGAGGAATGAGCAGTTCTTC